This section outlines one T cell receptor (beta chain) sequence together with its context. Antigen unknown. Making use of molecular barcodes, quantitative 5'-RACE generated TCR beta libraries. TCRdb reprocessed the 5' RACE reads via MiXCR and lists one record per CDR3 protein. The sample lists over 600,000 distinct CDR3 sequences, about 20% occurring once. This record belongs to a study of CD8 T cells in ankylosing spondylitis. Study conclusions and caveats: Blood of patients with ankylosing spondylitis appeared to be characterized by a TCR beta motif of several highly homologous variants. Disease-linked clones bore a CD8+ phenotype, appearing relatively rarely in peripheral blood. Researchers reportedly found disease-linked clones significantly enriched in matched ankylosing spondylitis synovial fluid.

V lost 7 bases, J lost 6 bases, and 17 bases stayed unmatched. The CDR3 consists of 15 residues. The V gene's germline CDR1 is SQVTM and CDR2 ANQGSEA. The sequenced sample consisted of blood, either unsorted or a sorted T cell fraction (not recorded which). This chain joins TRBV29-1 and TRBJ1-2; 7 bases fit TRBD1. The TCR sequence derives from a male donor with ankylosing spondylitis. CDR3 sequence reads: CSADVRTGDSHGYTF. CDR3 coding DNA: TGCAGCGCCGATGTACGGACAGGAGATTCTCATGGCTACACCTTC.